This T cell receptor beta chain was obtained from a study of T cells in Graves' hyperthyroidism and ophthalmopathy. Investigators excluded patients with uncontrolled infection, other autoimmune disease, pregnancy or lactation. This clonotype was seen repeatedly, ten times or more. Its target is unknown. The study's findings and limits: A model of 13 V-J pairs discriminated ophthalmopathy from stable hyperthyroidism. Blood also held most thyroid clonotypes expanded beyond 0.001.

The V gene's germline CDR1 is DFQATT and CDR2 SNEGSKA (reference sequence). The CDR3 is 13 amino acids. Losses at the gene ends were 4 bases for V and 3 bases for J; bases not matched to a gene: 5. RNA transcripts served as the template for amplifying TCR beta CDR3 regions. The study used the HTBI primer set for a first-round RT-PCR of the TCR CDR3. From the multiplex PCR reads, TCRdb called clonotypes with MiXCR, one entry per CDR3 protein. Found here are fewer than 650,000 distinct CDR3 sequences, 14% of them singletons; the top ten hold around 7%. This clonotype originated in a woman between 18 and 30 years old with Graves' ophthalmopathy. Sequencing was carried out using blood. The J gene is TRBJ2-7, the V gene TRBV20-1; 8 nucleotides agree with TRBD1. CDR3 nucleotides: TGCAGTGCTACCGGGACAGGAGTCTACGAGCAGTACTTC. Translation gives CSATGTGVYEQYF.